This T cell receptor beta chain derives from a study of vaccination and CD4 T cells after COVID-19. Study-wide context: Vaccination of participants consisted of two doses of either BNT162b2 or mRNA-1273 vaccine. No peptide, an HIV-1 Nef pool, or a CEFX pool was what each control culture received.

For this clonotype: The antigen remains undetermined.

The V gene's germline CDR1 is MNHNS and CDR2 SASEGT. This CDR3 contains 14 residues. With 6 bases removed from V and 3 bases from J, the gap between germline ends came to 14 bases. The Oncomine TCR Beta short-read assay sequenced DNA from cultured CD4+ T cells. TCRdb re-derived calls from the PCR reads in MiXCR, one entry per CDR3 protein. Of more than 4,500 distinct CDR3 sequences in the sample, approximately 48% were seen once. Sample treatment: approximately 9-day PBMC culture with coronavirus spike peptide pools or control peptides (ViraFEST assay). Each well received a few million PBMCs, cultured with roughly 9.6 IU/ml IL-2 and about 11 ug/ml peptide pools. Fresh IL-2 medium replaced half the culture medium on days 3 and 7.

This TCR was recovered from a human donor who had recovered from COVID-19. V usage is TRBV6-1 and J usage is TRBJ2-5; tentatively, D is TRBD2 (5 bases). The specimen was CD4+ T cells from blood, cultured in vitro. The CDR3 is CASSRGLVKETQYF. DNA of the CDR3: TGTGCCAGCAGCCGAGGACTGGTAAAAGAGACCCAGTACTTC.